These 30 T cell receptor beta chains originate from one sample sequenced in a study of memory CD4+ T cells and cytomegalovirus serostatus. Data came from immunoSEQ multiplex PCR; TCRdb stores just in-frame clones and leaves some out. The repertoire holds 40,000 to 60,000 clones, with 78% as singletons. Single viable CD3+CD4+CD8-CD45RO+ cells were sorted as the memory CD4+ T cells. Input material: memory CD4+ T cells from blood. The receptors were sampled from an adult in good health and CMV-seronegative.

The V call is TRBV5-1, the J call TRBJ2-1; D not certain. The germline V gene encodes CDR1 SGHRS and CDR2 YFSETQ. V dropped 1 base and J dropped 1 base, with 9 bases sitting between them. The CDR3 contains 15 residues. Here the CDR3 reads CASSLRGESYNEQFF. Here the CDR3 DNA reads TGCGCCAGCAGCTTGCGCGGAGAATCCTACAATGAGCAGTTCTTC.

This clone showed up just a few times. The chain combines TRBV2 with TRBJ1-3, with D possibly TRBD1 on 5 matching bases. Germline V gives CDR1 SNHLY, CDR2 FYNNEI. V lost 5 bases, J lost 0 bases, and 11 bases lay in between. This CDR3 is built from 15 residues. In nucleotides, the CDR3 is TGTGCCAGCAGTAGCGGGGCCAGCTCTGGAAACACCATATATTTT. Its translation is CASSSGASSGNTIYF.

The rearrangement joins TRBV5-1 to TRBJ2-1; D unclear. Germline V gene data show CDR1 as SGHRS and CDR2 as YFSETQ. The length of the CDR3 is 13 residues. V was clipped by 4 bases and J by 7 bases, with 12 bases between them. This chain's CDR3 is CASSPEYINEQFF. CDR3 nucleotides: TGCGCCAGCAGCCCCGAGTATATAAATGAGCAGTTCTTC.

The chain carries TRBV10-2 and TRBJ1-1; TRBD1 matches at 7 bases. Germline loops: CDR1 WSHSY, CDR2 SAAADI. CDR3 size: 14 residues. V was clipped by 2 bases and J by 8 bases; unmatched bases: 8. CDR3 in DNA: TGCGCCAGCAGTGAGACTGGACAGGTCTTAGAAGCTTTCTTT. Encoded protein: CASSETGQVLEAFF.

This clone was seen a single time. The J gene is TRBJ1-1, the V gene TRBV6-6, with 10 bases that match TRBD1. The CDR3 extends over 14 amino acids. The junction had 7 bases not matched to a gene; V was cut back by 7 bases and J by 5 bases. Looked up from germline, CDR1 is MNHNY and CDR2 is SVGAGI (reference sequence). CDR3 DNA: TGTGCCAGCATCGACAGGGGGCTGACGACTGAAGCTTTCTTT. Translation gives CASIDRGLTTEAFF.

This chain joins TRBV6-1 and TRBJ2-7; a possible D gene is TRBD2 (5 bases). The V and J ends lost 5 bases and 0 bases respectively, with 11 bases between them. The CDR3 runs to 14 residues. The germline CDR1 and CDR2 sequences are MNHNS and SASEGT. The CDR3 DNA reads TGTGCCAGCAGTAAACTAGGGATCTCCTACGAGCAGTACTTC. Encoded protein: CASSKLGISYEQYF.

This clone was counted a few times. This sequence joins TRBV29-1 and TRBJ1-2; D unclear. The CDR3 consists of 14 residues. Deletions cut 2 bases from V and 0 bases from J, with 10 bases between. Germline CDR1 SQVTM, CDR2 ANQGSEA. CDR3 protein: CSVERERTNYGYTF. The CDR3 DNA reads as TGCAGCGTTGAAAGGGAACGGACTAACTATGGCTACACCTTC.

This clone came up a few times. The chain links TRBV20-1 to TRBJ2-1; the match to TRBD1 covers 10 bases. Germline V gene lookup returns CDR1 DFQATT and CDR2 SNEGSKA (reference sequence). The length of the CDR3 is 10 residues. The ends lost 3 bases at V and 14 bases at J; junction bases unmatched: 1. CDR3 coding DNA: TGCAGTGCTAGGGGACAGGGGAAGTTCTTC. It specifies CSARGQGKFF.

This clone was seen a single time. The chain has TRBV2 and TRBJ2-1, with a weak D call TRBD1 (5 bases). The germline gives CDR1 SNHLY, CDR2 FYNNEI. V was shortened by 5 bases and J by 3 bases, with 8 bases between the two germline ends. This CDR3 region has 13 residues. The CDR3 DNA is TGTGCCAGCAGTTCTACAGGCTACAATGAGCAGTTCTTC. Its translation: CASSSTGYNEQFF.

The chain couples TRBV5-6 to TRBJ2-3; possibly TRBD1 for D (5 bases). Trimming stripped 3 bases from V and 4 bases from J, with 15 bases between. CDR1 SGHDT and CDR2 YYEEEE come from the germline V gene. The CDR3 totals 15 residues. The CDR3 DNA reads as TGTGCCAGCAGCTACGGTGCAGGGTCCCCAGATACGCAGTATTTT. It codes for CASSYGAGSPDTQYF.

The chain recombines TRBV11-3 with TRBJ2-7; no clear D. The ends were cut back, 3 bases at V and 5 bases at J, with 11 bases in the middle. Looked up from germline, CDR1 is SGHNT and CDR2 is YENEEA. There are 13 residues in the CDR3. The CDR3 reads CASSFRQAHEQYF. CDR3 nucleotides: TGTGCCAGCAGCTTCCGGCAAGCCCACGAGCAGTACTTC.

The chain links TRBV5-4 to TRBJ2-6, with D uncertain. Germline CDR1 SGHNT, CDR2 YYREEE (reference sequence). The V end was cut by 1 base, the J end by 0 bases, with 5 bases between. The CDR3 covers 15 residues. CDR3 bases: TGTGCCAGCAGCTTGTGGGGCTCTGGGGCCAACGTCCTGACTTTC. Translation: CASSLWGSGANVLTF.

A few counts support this clone. The rearrangement joins TRBV7-9 to TRBJ2-5; D is possibly TRBD2 (6 bases). CDR3 length: 14 amino acids. Germline-derived CDR1 and CDR2 are SEHNR and FQNEAQ (reference sequence). The V end lost 2 bases, the J end lost 0 bases, and 7 bases lay between the germline ends. The CDR3 sequence: CASSLLANQETQYF. CDR3 DNA sequence: TGTGCCAGCAGCTTACTAGCGAACCAAGAGACCCAGTACTTC. Full variable domain (missing parts from reference TRBV7-9 and TRBJ2-5): DTGVSQNPRHKITKRGQNVTFRCDPISEHNRLYWYRQTLGQGPEFLTYFQNEAQLEKSRLLSDRFSAERPKGSFSTLEIQRTEQGDSAMYLCASSLLANQETQYFGPGTRLLVL.

A single count supports this clone. The V and J genes are TRBV5-1 and TRBJ2-4; the match to TRBD2 covers 12 bases. Trimming at V came to 4 bases and at J to 3 bases, leaving 5 bases not matched to a gene. The CDR3 is made up of 16 amino acids. The germline V gene encodes CDR1 SGHRS and CDR2 YFSETQ. CDR3 DNA: TGCGCCAGCAGCCCTCGACTAGCGGGAGTCAAAAACATTCAGTACTTC. This sequence encodes CASSPRLAGVKNIQYF.

The chain is built from TRBV19 and TRBJ2-1; 7 nucleotides align to TRBD2. Germline values: CDR1 LNHDA, CDR2 SQIVND (reference sequence). The CDR3 runs to 13 residues. With 1 base clipped from V and 14 bases from J, the junction kept 8 bases outside the gene matches. The CDR3 sequence: CASSIALEGGKFF. The CDR3 bases are TGTGCCAGTAGTATAGCTTTGGAGGGAGGGAAGTTCTTC.

Only one count was recorded for this clone. The J gene is TRBJ2-1, the V gene TRBV5-4, with 9 bases matching TRBD2. This CDR3 has 14 amino acids. Looked up from germline, CDR1 is SGHNT and CDR2 is YYREEE (reference sequence). V trimming: 2 bases; J trimming: 12 bases; junction bases outside the gene matches: 9. The CDR3 is CASSFTLSGSAQFF. DNA of the CDR3: TGTGCCAGCAGCTTTACCCTTAGCGGGAGTGCGCAGTTCTTC.

The V gene is TRBV20-1, the J gene TRBJ2-2; D not resolved. Trimming shortened V by 3 bases and J by 7 bases, and 3 bases separated the two germline ends. Germline V lookup: CDR1 DFQATT, CDR2 SNEGSKA (reference sequence). CDR3 length equals 10 residues. Here the CDR3 DNA reads TGCAGTGCTAGGGACGGGGAGCTGTTTTTT. Protein: CSARDGELFF.

The chain combines TRBV29-1 with TRBJ1-2, with TRBD1 as a possible D gene (5 bases). The CDR3 is made up of 12 amino acids. The ends were cut back, 4 bases at V and 6 bases at J, with 12 bases in the middle. In germline, CDR1 is SQVTM, CDR2 ANQGSEA. The CDR3 is CSVGWGGDGYTF. The CDR3 DNA follows: TGCAGCGTTGGCTGGGGAGGGGATGGCTACACCTTC.

The chain employs TRBV7-2 and TRBJ2-7; D unresolved. V dropped 1 base and J dropped 4 bases, with 8 bases sitting between them. This CDR3 spans 13 amino acids. Looked up from germline, CDR1 is SGHTA and CDR2 is FQGNSA. The CDR3 here is CASSLGAGYEQYF. CDR3 sequence (DNA): TGTGCCAGCAGCTTAGGGGCCGGATACGAGCAGTACTTC.

The chain is built from TRBV10-3 and TRBJ2-7; weak D call: TRBD2 (5 bases). This CDR3 has 13 residues. The germline CDR1 and CDR2 sequences are ENHRY and SYGVKD. Trimming removed 2 bases at V and 6 bases at J, with 11 bases between. CDR3 sequence: CAISEDLRGEQYF. The CDR3 DNA follows: TGTGCCATCAGTGAGGACCTCCGGGGCGAGCAGTACTTC.

This clone was observed a handful of times. The rearrangement joins TRBV27 to TRBJ1-2; D gene uncertain. The V and J ends lost 5 bases and 8 bases respectively, with 18 bases between them. Germline values: CDR1 MNHEY, CDR2 SMNVEV (reference sequence). The CDR3 spans 14 residues. DNA for the CDR3: TGTGCCAGCAGTCGCCAGCCCTACAGAGACGGCTACACCTTC. Translated: CASSRQPYRDGYTF.

The gene calls are TRBV18 and TRBJ2-2, with D perhaps given as TRBD1 or TRBD2 (5 bases each). Germline loops: CDR1 KGHSH, CDR2 LQKENI. This CDR3 comprises 15 residues. V lost 7 bases to trimming and J lost 4 bases, with 16 bases between them. The CDR3 loop is CASLQAGAGTGELFF. The DNA for the CDR3 is TGTGCCAGCTTACAGGCGGGCGCGGGCACCGGGGAGCTGTTTTTT.

The gene calls are TRBV5-1 and TRBJ2-1; 8 positions agree with TRBD1. V lost 8 bases, J lost 8 bases, and 6 bases stayed unmatched. This CDR3 has 12 residues. Germline V CDR1 and CDR2: SGHRS, YFSETQ. CDR3 sequence (DNA): TGCGCCAGTAAGGACAGGGTTGATGAGCAGTTCTTC. Residues: CASKDRVDEQFF.

This chain connects TRBV4-1 to TRBJ2-7; 7 bases are a match to TRBD2. CDR1 is MGHRA and CDR2 is YSYEKL in the germline V gene. CDR3 length: 16 residues. The junction had 10 bases not matched to a gene; V was cut back by 3 bases and J by 2 bases. CDR3 bases: TGCGCCAGCAGCCATGAGCTAGCGGTTACGACCTACGAGCAGTACTTC. As protein: CASSHELAVTTYEQYF.

This clone was detected only once. The J gene is TRBJ1-4, the V gene TRBV4-2; D is possibly TRBD1 (5 bases). CDR3 size: 15 residues. V lost 4 bases, J lost 6 bases, and 15 bases lay in between. Looked up from germline, CDR1 is LGHNA and CDR2 is YNFKEQ. CDR3 in amino acids: CASSPRGKADEKLFF. CDR3 nucleotides: TGTGCCAGCAGCCCTAGGGGAAAAGCGGATGAAAAACTGTTTTTT.

V usage is TRBV5-6 and J usage is TRBJ2-3, with TRBD1 as a possible D gene (5 bases). CDR1 SGHDT and CDR2 YYEEEE come from the germline V gene. The V and J ends lost 4 bases and 3 bases respectively, with 15 bases between them. The CDR3 spans 15 residues. CDR3 sequence (DNA): TGTGCCAGCAGCCGCCAGGGCGGCTTGACAGATACGCAGTATTTT. Translation gives CASSRQGGLTDTQYF.

This clone was recorded a few times. The V gene is TRBV25-1, the J gene TRBJ2-1, with 9 bases identical to TRBD2. CDR1 MGHDK and CDR2 SYGVNS come from the germline V gene. The CDR3 contains 16 residues. V lost 5 bases, J lost 3 bases, and 8 bases stayed unmatched. The CDR3 region has the DNA TGTGCCAGCAGTCAAAAAGCGGGGGGATACTACAATGAGCAGTTCTTC. Translating it yields CASSQKAGGYYNEQFF.

As concerns this clone: Different DNA sequences within this sample yield the same CDR3. The V gene is TRBV5-1, the J gene TRBJ1-5; no definite D call. This CDR3 is built from 14 residues. V was trimmed by 0 bases and J by 3 bases, leaving 7 bases between them. Germline V gene data show CDR1 as SGHRS and CDR2 as YFSETQ. CDR3 region: CASSLEGNNQPQHF. The CDR3 DNA reads TGCGCCAGCAGCTTGGAGGGCAACAATCAGCCCCAGCATTTT. Complete variable domain (other parts from reference TRBV5-1 and TRBJ1-5): KAGVTQTPRYLIKTRGQQVTLSCSPISGHRSVSWYQQTPGQGLQFLFEYFSETQRNKGNFPGRFSGRQFSNSRSEMNVSTLELGDSALYLCASSLEGNNQPQHFGDGTRLSIL.

The chain links TRBV4-1 to TRBJ2-2, with 9 positions matching TRBD1. Looked up from germline, CDR1 is MGHRA and CDR2 is YSYEKL. The trim removed 4 bases at V and 5 bases at J, leaving 8 bases unmatched. The CDR3 is made up of 16 amino acids. The CDR3 coding sequence is TGCGCCAGCAGCCCCACGGACAGGGGCGGGACCGGGGAGCTGTTTTTT. The encoded protein is CASSPTDRGGTGELFF.

DNA of the CDR3: TGTGCCAGCAGCATGCGACTAGCGGGAGGGTCAGGGGAGCTGTTTTTT. Amino acid sequence: CASSMRLAGGSGELFF. The rearrangement uses TRBV11-1 and TRBJ2-2, with 14 nucleotides matching TRBD2. Germline loops: CDR1 SGHAT, CDR2 FQDESV (reference sequence). CDR3 length: 16 residues. V trimming: 5 bases; J trimming: 8 bases; junction bases outside the gene matches: 7.